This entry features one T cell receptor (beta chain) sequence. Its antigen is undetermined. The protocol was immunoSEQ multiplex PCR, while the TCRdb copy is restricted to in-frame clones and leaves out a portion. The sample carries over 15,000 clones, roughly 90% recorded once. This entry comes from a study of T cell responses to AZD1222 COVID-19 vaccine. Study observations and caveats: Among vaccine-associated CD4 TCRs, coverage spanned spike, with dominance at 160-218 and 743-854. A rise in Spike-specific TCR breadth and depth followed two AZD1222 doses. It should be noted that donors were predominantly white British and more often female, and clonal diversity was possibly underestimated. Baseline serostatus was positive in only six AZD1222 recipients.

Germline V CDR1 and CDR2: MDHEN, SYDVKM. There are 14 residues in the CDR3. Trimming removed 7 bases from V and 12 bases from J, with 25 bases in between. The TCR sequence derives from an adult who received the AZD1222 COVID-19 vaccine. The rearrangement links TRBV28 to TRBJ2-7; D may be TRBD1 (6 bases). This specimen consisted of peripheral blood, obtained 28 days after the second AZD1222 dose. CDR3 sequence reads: CASNAISGTRERYF. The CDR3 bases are TGTGCCAGCAATGCCATTTCCGGGACACGGGAAAGGTACTTC.